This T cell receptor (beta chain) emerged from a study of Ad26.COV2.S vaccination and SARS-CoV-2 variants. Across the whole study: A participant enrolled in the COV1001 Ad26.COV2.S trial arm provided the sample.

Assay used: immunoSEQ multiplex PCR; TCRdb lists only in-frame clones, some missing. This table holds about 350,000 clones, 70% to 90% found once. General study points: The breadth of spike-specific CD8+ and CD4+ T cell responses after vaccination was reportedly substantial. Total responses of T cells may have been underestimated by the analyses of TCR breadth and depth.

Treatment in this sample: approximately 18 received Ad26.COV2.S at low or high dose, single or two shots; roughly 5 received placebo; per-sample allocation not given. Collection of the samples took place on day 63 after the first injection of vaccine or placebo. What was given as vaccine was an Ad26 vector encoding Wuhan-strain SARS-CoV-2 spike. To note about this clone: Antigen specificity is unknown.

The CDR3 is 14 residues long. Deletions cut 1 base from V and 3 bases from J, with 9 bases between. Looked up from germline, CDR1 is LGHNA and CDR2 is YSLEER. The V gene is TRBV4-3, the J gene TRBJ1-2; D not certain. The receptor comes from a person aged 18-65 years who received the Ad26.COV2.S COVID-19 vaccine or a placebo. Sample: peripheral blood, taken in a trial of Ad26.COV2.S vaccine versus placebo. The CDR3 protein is CASSQGSVDYGYTF. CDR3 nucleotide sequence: TGCGCCAGCAGCCAAGGGTCGGTTGACTATGGCTACACCTTC.